The 16 T cell receptor beta chains reported below all come from one sample, sequenced in a study of shared clonotypes between healthy human individuals. The method was immunoSEQ multiplex PCR; TCRdb's version includes in-frame clones alone and lacks a portion of them. The sample contains fewer than 800,000 clones, 92% of which appear only once. Cells designated naive CD8 were CD45RO-negative and were positively selected for CCR7, with terminally differentiated effector memory CD45RA+ cells excluded. Sequencing was carried out using naive CD8+ T cells sorted from blood. Source of these receptors: a man aged 25-45 years in good health.

For the CDR3, the DNA is TGTGCCAGCAGCTCCCCTGGGCTAGCGGGAAGGGGTGAGCAGTTCTTC. This encodes CASSSPGLAGRGEQFF. The rearrangement uses TRBV11-2 and TRBJ2-1; TRBD2 agrees at 9 bases. This CDR3 region has 16 residues. Germline V lookup: CDR1 SGHAT, CDR2 FQNNGV. After removal of 4 bases from V and 9 bases from J, the junction contained 13 bases not matched to a gene.

The chain is built from TRBV28 and TRBJ2-1; D possibly corresponds to TRBD2 (5 bases). Germline loops: CDR1 MDHEN, CDR2 SYDVKM. Trimming left V 7 bases short and J 4 bases short, with 17 bases between. This CDR3 spans 15 amino acids. The CDR3 here is CASTPTFGEYNEQFF. CDR3 coding DNA: TGTGCCAGCACCCCCACGTTTGGGGAGTACAATGAGCAGTTCTTC.

The chain carries TRBV9 and TRBJ1-1; 8 nucleotides line up with TRBD1. Germline V gene data show CDR1 as SGDLS and CDR2 as YYNGEE. Trimming cost V 7 bases and J 4 bases; bases outside gene matches: 3. The CDR3 totals 12 residues. CDR3 sequence reads: CASGQGSTEAFF. The CDR3 DNA reads TGTGCCAGCGGACAGGGTTCCACTGAAGCTTTCTTT.

The chain couples TRBV7-9 to TRBJ2-7; 10 bases line up with TRBD1. The CDR3 spans 16 residues. The V segment lost 5 bases and the J segment 0 bases; nucleotides outside the gene matches: 7. Germline V gives CDR1 SEHNR, CDR2 FQNEAQ (reference sequence). CDR3 bases: TGTGCCAGCAGCCCGGGGACAGGGGCCGACTCCTACGAGCAGTACTTC. Its translation is CASSPGTGADSYEQYF.

V is TRBV28 and J is TRBJ1-3; the D gene is possibly TRBD1 (5 bases). V gave up 5 bases and J gave up 8 bases, with 13 bases separating them. Germline CDR1 and CDR2: MDHEN and SYDVKM. This CDR3 region has 13 residues. The DNA of the CDR3 is TGTGCCAGCAGTCCTCTCGGGGCAGACACCATATATTTT. Encoded protein: CASSPLGADTIYF.

The rearrangement links TRBV7-6 to TRBJ2-7, with D possibly TRBD2 on 6 matching bases. CDR1 is SGHVS and CDR2 is FNYEAQ in the germline V gene. V lost 5 bases and J lost 0, with 14 bases in between. The CDR3 consists of 15 residues. CDR3 region: CASSRFGGGSYEQYF. The DNA of the CDR3 is TGTGCCAGCAGCCGTTTCGGGGGTGGCTCCTACGAGCAGTACTTC.

The chain combines TRBV10-3 with TRBJ2-7, with no clear D. Germline V gene data show CDR1 as ENHRY and CDR2 as SYGVKD. V was pared by 7 bases and J by 2 bases, with 12 bases between. This CDR3 comprises 13 residues. The CDR3 loop reads CAITEDGTYEQYF. The CDR3 nucleotides are TGTGCCATCACCGAGGACGGAACCTACGAGCAGTACTTC.

The J gene is TRBJ2-7, the V gene TRBV7-9; 7 bases are shared with TRBD1. V lost 5 bases, J lost 9 bases, and 10 bases stayed unmatched. CDR3 size: 13 residues. Germline CDR1 and CDR2: SEHNR and FQNEAQ (reference sequence). The CDR3 loop is CASSPDRSNGQYF. CDR3 nucleotide sequence: TGTGCCAGCAGCCCGGACAGGTCTAACGGGCAGTACTTC. Full variable domain (remainder filled in from reference TRBV7-9 and TRBJ2-7): DTGVSQNPRHKITKRGQNVTFRCDPISEHNRLYWYRQTLGQGPEFLTYFQNEAQLEKSRLLSDRFSAERPKGSFSTLEIQRTEQGDSAMYLCASSPDRSNGQYFGPGTRLTVT.

This chain joins TRBV29-1 and TRBJ2-1; 10 bases agree with TRBD2. Germline loops: CDR1 SQVTM, CDR2 ANQGSEA. With V trimmed by 7 bases and J by 6 bases, 12 bases remained unmatched. The CDR3 loop spans 15 amino acids. CDR3 protein: CSADRMGLASNEQFF. The CDR3 DNA reads as TGCAGCGCGGACAGAATGGGACTAGCGAGCAATGAGCAGTTCTTC.

This chain connects TRBV19 to TRBJ2-6; D gene uncertain. The V gene lost 10 bases and the J gene lost 0 bases, with 7 bases spanning the gap. In germline, CDR1 is LNHDA, CDR2 SQIVND (reference sequence). This CDR3 is built from 13 residues. The CDR3 sequence is CANPDSGANVLTF. The CDR3 nucleotides are TGTGCCAATCCAGACTCTGGGGCCAACGTCCTGACTTTC.

The chain links TRBV11-3 to TRBJ2-3; D uncertain. V was pared by 3 bases and J by 8 bases, with 9 bases between. Germline V gene sequence: CDR1 SGHNT, CDR2 YENEEA. This CDR3 spans 12 amino acids. As DNA, the CDR3 is TGTGCCAGCAGCTTCCCTTCGGGTACGCAGTATTTT. This translates into CASSFPSGTQYF.

The rearrangement links TRBV7-9 to TRBJ2-3; 8 bases line up with TRBD1. Per the germline V gene, CDR1 is SEHNR and CDR2 is FQNEAQ (reference sequence). Trimming at V came to 1 base and at J to 1 base, leaving 4 bases not matched to a gene. This CDR3 has 16 residues. CDR3 sequence: CASSLVGQGGTDTQYF. The DNA for the CDR3 is TGTGCCAGCAGCTTAGTTGGACAGGGAGGCACAGATACGCAGTATTTT.

This chain uses TRBV9 with TRBJ2-1, with TRBD2 identical over 14 bases. The V gene's germline CDR1 is SGDLS and CDR2 YYNGEE. The CDR3 is 17 residues long. Losses at the gene ends were 3 bases for V and 4 bases for J; bases not matched to a gene: 6. The chain's CDR3 is CASSGRLAGGVYNEQFF. The CDR3, as DNA: TGTGCCAGCAGCGGGAGACTAGCGGGAGGGGTTTACAATGAGCAGTTCTTC.

The genes are TRBV6-6 and TRBJ2-3, with 7 positions matching TRBD2. There are 16 residues in the CDR3. Per germline, CDR1 MNHNY and CDR2 SVGAGI (reference sequence). V shed 6 bases, J shed 3 bases, and the junction held 12 bases outside the gene matches. CDR3 nucleotides: TGTGCCAGCAGCAGACTTGGACTAGTTAGGACAGATACGCAGTATTTT. It encodes CASSRLGLVRTDTQYF.

The chain carries TRBV29-1 and TRBJ1-1, with no clear D. The CDR3 is 12 residues long. The germline gives CDR1 SQVTM, CDR2 ANQGSEA. V dropped 6 bases and J dropped 1 base, with 9 bases sitting between them. In DNA, the CDR3 is TGCAGCGTGTGCATAGGGAACACTGAAGCTTTCTTT. It specifies CSVCIGNTEAFF.

Turning to this clone: In the same sample, other DNA sequences code for this CDR3. The rearrangement joins TRBV6-5 to TRBJ2-7; 7 nucleotides align to TRBD1. This CDR3 has 13 residues. V shed 5 bases and J 2 bases; nucleotides not matched to a gene: 3. Germline CDR1 and CDR2: MNHEY and SVGAGI. As DNA, the CDR3 is TGTGCCAGCAGTCTCGGGACAGCCTACGAGCAGTACTTC. This codes for CASSLGTAYEQYF.